Below are 28 T cell receptor beta chains sequenced from a single sample in a study of technical replicates of blood from a handful of donors. Measured with immunoSEQ multiplex PCR; TCRdb has only the in-frame clones, and not every one. Here the sample spans 60,000 to 85,000 clones, approximately 96% being singletons. Input material: T cells isolated from PBMCs. These receptors were taken from a human donor in good health.

V gene TRBV9 combines with J gene TRBJ1-1, with a possible D match to TRBD1 (6 bases). The V gene's germline CDR1 is SGDLS and CDR2 YYNGEE. This CDR3 has 14 amino acids. Trimming shortened V by 0 bases and J by 2 bases, and 8 bases separated the two germline ends. CDR3: CASSVEGGNTEAFF. In nucleotides, the CDR3 is TGTGCCAGCAGCGTAGAAGGGGGAAACACTGAAGCTTTCTTT.

This sequence joins TRBV4-1 and TRBJ2-7, with no clear D. Trimming removed 1 base from V and 5 bases from J, with 12 bases in between. The CDR3 covers 14 residues. CDR1 and CDR2 from the germline V gene are MGHRA and YSYEKL. The CDR3 loop is CASSQGLRSHEQYF. The CDR3 DNA sequence: TGCGCCAGCAGCCAAGGTCTGCGGTCCCACGAGCAGTACTTC.

In this sample, this clone turned up once. This chain links TRBV30 with TRBJ1-2, with 9 bases lining up with TRBD1. J was trimmed by 7 bases and V by 0 bases; bases with no gene match: 12. The CDR3 is 16 residues long. From germline, CDR1 is GTSNPN and CDR2 SVGIG (reference sequence). The CDR3, as DNA: TGTGCCTGGAGTGTATCAATGGCCGGGACAGGGATTGGCTACACCTTC. Protein sequence: CAWSVSMAGTGIGYTF.

The chain has TRBV6-1 and TRBJ2-7, with D possibly TRBD1 on 5 matching bases. Per the germline V gene, CDR1 is MNHNS and CDR2 is SASEGT. V was trimmed by 3 bases and J by 2 bases, leaving 11 bases between them. This CDR3 is 14 amino acids long. CDR3 amino acids: CASSEQGKAYEQYF. The CDR3 DNA follows: TGTGCCAGCAGTGAGCAGGGAAAAGCCTACGAGCAGTACTTC.

The chain recombines TRBV4-1 with TRBJ2-7; 9 positions agree with TRBD2. V was pared by 1 base and J by 4 bases, with 11 bases of the junction left unmatched. CDR1 MGHRA and CDR2 YSYEKL come from the germline V gene. The CDR3 sequence is 17 residues long. The CDR3 nucleotides are TGCGCCAGCAGCCAAGGAGTAGGCGGGAGGGCCTCTTACGAGCAGTACTTC. As protein: CASSQGVGGRASYEQYF.

The chain combines TRBV18 with TRBJ1-5; a weak D match, TRBD1 (6 bases). This CDR3 contains 18 residues. Germline V gene lookup returns CDR1 KGHSH and CDR2 LQKENI. V was cut by 4 bases and J by 6 bases, with 25 bases left in between. The CDR3 bases are TGTGCCAGCTCACGACCGAGGATACAGGGAAAGGGCGCTCAGCCCCAGCATTTT. Amino acid sequence: CASSRPRIQGKGAQPQHF.

The chain has TRBV5-1 and TRBJ2-2; D may be TRBD1 (6 bases). The germline V gene encodes CDR1 SGHRS and CDR2 YFSETQ. V was clipped by 6 bases and J by 3 bases, with 9 bases between them. CDR3 length equals 13 residues. The CDR3 DNA reads TGCGCCAGCACCAGACAGGACACCGGGGAGCTGTTTTTT. It yields the protein CASTRQDTGELFF.

The V and J genes are TRBV20-1 and TRBJ2-1; no firm D call. The germline CDR1 and CDR2 sequences are DFQATT and SNEGSKA (reference sequence). V was clipped by 3 bases and J by 4 bases, with 4 bases between them. There are 11 residues in the CDR3. The DNA for the CDR3 is TGCAGTGCTAGGAGATACAATGAGCAGTTCTTC. Protein product: CSARRYNEQFF.

This sequence joins TRBV5-1 and TRBJ2-3; TRBD2 matches 7 bases. There are 14 residues in the CDR3. The trim removed 2 bases at V and 2 bases at J, leaving 2 bases unmatched. CDR1 is SGHRS, CDR2 YFSETQ, per germline. DNA for the CDR3: TGCGCCAGCAGCTTACGGGGGGACACAGATACGCAGTATTTT. Its translation is CASSLRGDTDTQYF.

The chain links TRBV6-5 to TRBJ2-1; D possibly corresponds to TRBD1 (6 bases). The CDR3 is 11 residues long. Germline lookup yields CDR1 MNHEY and CDR2 SVGAGI. Trimming took 7 bases from V and 9 from J, leaving 10 bases between them. Written as DNA, the CDR3 is TGTGCCAGCAATCAAGGGGGTGAGCAGTTCTTC. Its protein is CASNQGGEQFF.

The chain has TRBV10-3 and TRBJ1-2; TRBD1 might be the D (6 bases). Trimming removed 5 bases from V and 0 bases from J, with 10 bases in between. CDR1 and CDR2 from the germline V gene are ENHRY and SYGVKD. This CDR3 has 14 amino acids. CDR3 nucleotide sequence: TGTGCCATCAGTAGACAGGAGTCTAACTATGGCTACACCTTC. Its protein is CAISRQESNYGYTF.

The chain recombines TRBV7-2 with TRBJ2-2; perhaps TRBD1 as D (6 bases). Trimming left V 8 bases short and J 7 bases short, with 17 bases between. This CDR3 comprises 14 residues. Germline V lookup: CDR1 SGHTA, CDR2 FQGNSA. CDR3 sequence: CASALSGENGELFF. In DNA, the CDR3 is TGTGCCAGCGCCCTGTCAGGGGAAAACGGGGAGCTGTTTTTT. Drawing the rest from reference TRBV7-2 and TRBJ2-2, the complete variable domain is GAGVSQSPSNKVTEKGKDVELRCDPISGHTALYWYRQSLGQGLEFLIYFQGNSAPDKSGLPSDRFSAERTGGSVSTLTIQRTQQEDSAVYLCASALSGENGELFFGEGSRLTVL.

V gene TRBV28 combines with J gene TRBJ1-5; a weak D match, TRBD1 (6 bases). There are 18 residues in the CDR3. Germline-derived CDR1 and CDR2 are MDHEN and SYDVKM. V was trimmed by 5 bases and J by 0 bases, leaving 20 bases between them. CDR3 in amino acids: CASSQQGSRLISNQPQHF. The CDR3 DNA follows: TGTGCCAGCAGTCAGCAGGGGTCTAGGTTGATTAGCAATCAGCCCCAGCATTTT.

The rearrangement joins TRBV10-2 to TRBJ1-1; no firm D call. Germline values: CDR1 WSHSY, CDR2 SAAADI. The CDR3 runs to 11 residues. Trimming left V 4 bases short and J 2 bases short, with 2 bases between. CDR3 loop: CASSANTEAFF. The CDR3 DNA reads as TGCGCCAGCAGTGCAAACACTGAAGCTTTCTTT.

V and J are TRBV6-5 and TRBJ2-1, with D unresolved. CDR1 is MNHEY, CDR2 SVGAGI, per germline. The CDR3 is 13 amino acids. Between the trimmed V and J ends, which lost 6 bases and 4 bases, there was a span of 10 bases. CDR3 sequence (DNA): TGTGCCAGCAGCCCCGGGTTTTACAATGAGCAGTTCTTC. Translating it yields CASSPGFYNEQFF.

The chain couples TRBV30 to TRBJ2-3, with 7 bases that match TRBD2. Germline CDR1 and CDR2: GTSNPN and SVGIG (reference sequence). V shed 5 bases and J 2 bases; nucleotides not matched to a gene: 4. The CDR3 has 13 residues. The chain's CDR3 is CAWGEGFTDTQYF. CDR3 DNA: TGTGCCTGGGGGGAGGGTTTCACAGATACGCAGTATTTT.

The chain joins TRBV6-5 to TRBJ2-3; no reliable D call. The V end was cut by 4 bases, the J end by 3 bases, with 5 bases between. The germline CDR1 and CDR2 sequences are MNHEY and SVGAGI. This CDR3 is built from 12 residues. CDR3 nucleotide sequence: TGTGCCAGCAGTTCAGGAACAGATACGCAGTATTTT. Its protein product is CASSSGTDTQYF.

Only one count was recorded for this clone. The chain joins TRBV13 to TRBJ2-4, with 8 positions matching TRBD2. The CDR3 runs 18 residues. The V gene end was trimmed by 2 bases and the J gene end by 1 base; junction bases not matched to a gene: 10. CDR1 is PRHDT and CDR2 is FYEKMQ in the germline V gene (reference sequence). Here the CDR3 DNA reads TGTGCCAGCAGCTTATATCCGGGGGGGAGAACTGCCAAAAACATTCAGTACTTC. Its protein product is CASSLYPGGRTAKNIQYF.

V usage is TRBV28 and J usage is TRBJ2-1; 8 bases agree with TRBD2. CDR3 length: 15 residues. Germline lookup yields CDR1 MDHEN and CDR2 SYDVKM. Losses at the gene ends were 7 bases for V and 0 bases for J; bases not matched to a gene: 5. The CDR3, as DNA: TGTGCCAGCACGGATAGCGGGGTCTCCTACAATGAGCAGTTCTTC. Translated: CASTDSGVSYNEQFF.

This clone was picked up one time. The V gene is TRBV28, the J gene TRBJ2-7; D is perhaps TRBD1 (6 bases). Trimming pared 4 bases from V and 0 bases from J, leaving 19 bases between. The CDR3 extends over 17 amino acids. Per germline, CDR1 MDHEN and CDR2 SYDVKM. CDR3 residues: CASSSRGTYGASYEQYF. The CDR3 region has the DNA TGTGCCAGCAGTTCTCGAGGGACATACGGAGCCTCCTACGAGCAGTACTTC.

The chain employs TRBV30 and TRBJ2-5; D might be TRBD2 (6 bases). The length of the CDR3 is 14 residues. Germline assignment: CDR1 GTSNPN and CDR2 SVGIG (reference sequence). Trimming cost V 4 bases and J 0 bases, with 12 bases left between them. In DNA, the CDR3 is TGTGCCTGGACGTCCGGGACTTACCAAGAGACCCAGTACTTC. Amino acids: CAWTSGTYQETQYF.

The CDR3 protein is CASSPLAGGGDEQFF. In DNA, the CDR3 is TGTGCCAGCAGCCCCTTAGCGGGAGGGGGCGATGAGCAGTTCTTC. The chain links TRBV7-8 to TRBJ2-1, with 11 bases identical to TRBD2. With V trimmed by 5 bases and J by 8 bases, 8 bases remained unmatched. This CDR3 contains 15 residues. Germline V gives CDR1 SGHVS, CDR2 FQNEAQ.

This chain uses TRBV4-1 with TRBJ2-2; D perhaps matches TRBD1 (5 bases). Per germline, CDR1 MGHRA and CDR2 YSYEKL. Deletions cut 2 bases from V and 6 bases from J, with 7 bases between. CDR3 length: 13 residues. CDR3 DNA sequence: TGCGCCAGCAGCCAACCCAGGGCCGGGGAGCTGTTTTTT. Residues: CASSQPRAGELFF.

The chain recombines TRBV27 with TRBJ1-1, with 10 nucleotides matching TRBD1. V was pared by 7 bases and J by 6 bases, with 8 bases of the junction left unmatched. The CDR3 is 14 residues long. CDR1 and CDR2 (germline): MNHEY, SMNVEV (reference sequence). DNA of the CDR3: TGTGCCAGCACCCTGACAGGGGGCAGCGCTGAAGCTTTCTTT. Encoded protein: CASTLTGGSAEAFF.

The chain couples TRBV7-8 to TRBJ1-5; 9 positions agree with TRBD1. Germline values: CDR1 SGHVS, CDR2 FQNEAQ. The CDR3 is 16 residues long. V shed 5 bases and J 5 bases; nucleotides not matched to a gene: 10. CDR3 in DNA: TGTGCCAGCAGCCTTTATTCCGGGACAGGGTATCAGCCCCAGCATTTT. It codes for CASSLYSGTGYQPQHF.

As DNA, the CDR3 is TGCGCCAGCAGCTCCCGGGGGAAAAACACCGGGGAGCTGTTTTTT. This gives the protein CASSSRGKNTGELFF. This sequence joins TRBV5-1 and TRBJ2-2, with D perhaps TRBD2 (6 bases). CDR1 is SGHRS, CDR2 YFSETQ, per germline. This CDR3 comprises 15 residues. Trimming shortened V by 3 bases and J by 2 bases, and 11 bases separated the two germline ends.

The chain carries TRBV6-6 and TRBJ1-1; D may be TRBD1 (5 bases). The CDR3 length is 16 residues. Germline V gives CDR1 MNHNY, CDR2 SVGAGI (reference sequence). V lost 6 bases, J lost 0 bases, and 17 bases lay in between. CDR3 sequence: CASSPRKQGLNTEAFF. The DNA of the CDR3 is TGTGCCAGCAGCCCACGAAAGCAGGGCCTGAACACTGAAGCTTTCTTT.

Here the CDR3 DNA reads TGTGCCAGCAGCTCGGGAGCTTTCGGCTCCTACGAGCAGTACTTC. It codes for CASSSGAFGSYEQYF. The J gene is TRBJ2-7, the V gene TRBV7-8, with D possibly matching TRBD2 (6 bases). CDR1 and CDR2 from the germline V gene are SGHVS and FQNEAQ. V gave up 4 bases and J gave up 0 bases, with 13 bases separating them. The CDR3 runs 15 residues.